The clone carrying this T cell receptor beta chain appeared a few times. The target antigen is unknown. Using quantitative 5'-RACE with molecular barcodes, the authors made TCR beta libraries. TCRdb independently ran MiXCR on the 5' RACE reads; one entry per CDR3 protein. The top ten hold under 20% of the sample, which has fewer than 750,000 distinct CDR3 sequences, around 19% seen once. The sample is drawn from a study of CD8 T cells in ankylosing spondylitis. The V end lost 6 bases, the J end lost 0 bases, and 15 bases lay between the germline ends. The CDR3 is 16 residues long. General observations from the study: There was a TCR beta motif, made of several highly homologous variants, that appeared characteristic of ankylosing spondylitis blood. Peripheral blood held disease-linked clones only at relatively low frequency, and these were CD8+. Within matched ankylosing spondylitis synovial fluid, disease-linked clones were reportedly significantly enriched.

Sample: blood, either unsorted or a sorted T cell fraction (not recorded which). The chain recombines TRBV12-3 or TRBV12-4 with TRBJ2-1; the D is unclear. This clonotype was obtained from a male donor with ankylosing spondylitis. Here the CDR3 DNA reads TGTGCCAGCAGACCGACCGCAACAAGCTCCTACAATGAGCAGTTCTTC. Amino acid sequence: CASRPTATSSYNEQFF.